These T cell receptor beta chains were read from a single sample in a study of blood T cell repertoires in COVID-19. The assay was immunoSEQ multiplex PCR, and TCRdb's table has in-frame clones only and misses some. The sample consists of 30,000 to 35,000 clones, 70% to 80% of them appearing once. The specimen was peripheral blood. The receptors stem from a man older than 75 with acute or convalescent COVID-19. CDR3s include the opening cysteine and the closing phenylalanine or tryptophan. Each record gives: D gene, V gene, clone size, J gene, CDR3 DNA, CDR3 protein. The D gene is left open where the match is weak. Some rows mark clone size as missing; the rest say once, few, many or name a class of expanded clone.

-	TRBV5-1	-	TRBJ2-7	TGCGCCAGCAGCTTGGACAACTCCTACGAGCAGTACTTC	CASSLDNSYEQYF
TRBD1	TRBV13	-	TRBJ2-7	TGTGCCAGCAGCTCCCGGGACAGGGGGCCCGAGCAGTACTTC	CASSSRDRGPEQYF
-	TRBV27	-	TRBJ2-3	TGTGCCAGCAGAAAAGCTAGCGACGCAACCCGGAATACGCAGTATTTT	CASRKASDATRNTQYF
TRBD2	TRBV11-2	few	TRBJ2-2	TGTGCCAGCAGCTCCTCTAGCGGGGCGAACACCGGGGAGCTGTTTTTT	CASSSSSGANTGELFF
TRBD1	TRBV28	-	TRBJ2-3	TGTGCCAGCAGTTCCCCACAGGGGGCGGGCACAGATACGCAGTATTTT	CASSSPQGAGTDTQYF
TRBD1	TRBV19	-	TRBJ1-5	TGTGCCAGTAGCCCCGGGACAGTACCCCAGCATTTT	CASSPGTVPQHF
-	TRBV27	-	TRBJ2-5	TGTGCCAGCAGCAGGGGAGGGGAGACCCAGTACTTC	CASSRGGETQYF
TRBD2	TRBV20-1	-	TRBJ2-1	TGCAGTGCTAGTCCTAGCGGGAGAAATGAGCAGTTCTTC	CSASPSGRNEQFF
-	TRBV9	-	TRBJ2-2	TGTGCCAGCAGCGCCAGAGGAACAGGCATTACCGGGGAGCTGTTTTTT	CASSARGTGITGELFF
-	TRBV2	-	TRBJ2-7	TGTGCCAGCAGAATAGCGGAAGATAGCGAGCAGTACTTC	CASRIAEDSEQYF
TRBD1	TRBV5-4	few	TRBJ2-7	TGTGCCAGCAGCTCGAGAATCCTGACAGGGGACTACGAGCAGTACTTC	CASSSRILTGDYEQYF
-	TRBV18	-	TRBJ2-2	TGTGCCAGCTCACCAGGGCTCCAAAGAAACACCGGGGAGCTGTTTTTT	CASSPGLQRNTGELFF
TRBD2	TRBV7-6	once	TRBJ2-3	TGTGCCAGCAGCTCTAGCGGGAACGCCCCAGATACGCAGTATTTT	CASSSSGNAPDTQYF
-	TRBV5-4	-	TRBJ1-1	TGTGCCAGCAGCTTGGCGGGGGGGGAGAACACTGAAGCTTTCTTT	CASSLAGGENTEAFF
-	TRBV5-4	-	TRBJ1-2	TGTGCCAGCAGCACCCGACAGACCGTCTATGGCTACACCTTC	CASSTRQTVYGYTF
-	TRBV11-3	-	TRBJ2-1	TGTGCCAGCAGCTTAGTCCACTCCTCTTACAATGAGCAGTTCTTC	CASSLVHSSYNEQFF
-	TRBV10-3	-	TRBJ1-2	TGTGCCATCAGTGTGGCAGGGGCTCTCTATGGCTACACCTTC	CAISVAGALYGYTF
TRBD2	TRBV7-6	-	TRBJ2-5	TGTGCCAGCAGCTTCAGCCGGACTAGCGGAGAGACCCAGTACTTC	CASSFSRTSGETQYF
-	TRBV5-4	few	TRBJ2-2	TGTGCCAGCAGCTTGGACGGGGGGAACACCGGGGAGCTGTTTTTT	CASSLDGGNTGELFF
TRBD1	TRBV4-1	-	TRBJ2-5	TGCGCCAGCAGCCAAGAGCAGAGACAGGGGTGGAAGACCCAGTACTTC	CASSQEQRQGWKTQYF
TRBD1	TRBV6-1	once	TRBJ1-5	TGTGCCAGCAGTGCCCAGCCGGGACAGACGAATCAGCCCCAGCATTTT	CASSAQPGQTNQPQHF
-	TRBV2	-	TRBJ1-4	TGTGCCAGCAGTGCAGTAAAACTGTTTTTT	CASSAVKLFF
-	TRBV13	-	TRBJ2-1	TGTGCCAGCAGCTCAAGGCAGGGGTCCAATGAGCAGTTCTTC	CASSSRQGSNEQFF